Presented here are 8 T cell receptor beta chains from one specimen sequenced in a study of response to subunit inactivated influenza vaccine. TCRdb re-derived calls from the RT-PCR reads in MiXCR, one entry per CDR3 protein. Among 500,000 to 600,000 distinct CDR3 sequences, about 11% were seen once, and the ten largest hold 9.5% to 12%. This sample also belongs to another study, concerning T cells expressing NK-cell markers. As that report states: As the method of synthesis, 5'RACE template switching with UMIs yielded TCR beta cDNA.

This material consisted of PBMCs from blood, taken on the day of vaccination. These receptors were obtained from a man aged 50 to 59 who received an inactivated influenza vaccine.

This chain uses TRBV5-1 with TRBJ1-2; 7 bases align to TRBD1. The V segment lost 4 bases and the J segment 4 bases; nucleotides outside the gene matches: 7. The CDR3 length is 14 residues. Germline CDR1 SGHRS, CDR2 YFSETQ. The CDR3 nucleotides read TGCGCCAGCAGCGATAGGGACAGCTTCTATGGCTACACCTTC. Translated, it gives CASSDRDSFYGYTF.

There are a few counts of this clonotype. The CDR3 DNA reads as TGTGCCAGCAGTTCCGAAGCCAGGGCCAGGGGAGCCAAAAACATTCAGTACTTC. It yields the protein CASSSEARARGAKNIQYF. The rearrangement joins TRBV6-2 or TRBV6-3 to TRBJ2-4, with a weak D call TRBD1 (6 bases). This CDR3 contains 18 residues. The V end was cut by 4 bases, the J end by 0 bases, with 19 bases between. CDR1 is MNHEY and CDR2 is SVGEGT in the germline V gene.

The chain couples TRBV5-1 to TRBJ2-1; possible D gene TRBD2, 7 bases. Trimming cost V 2 bases and J 8 bases, with 17 bases left between them. Germline CDR1 SGHRS, CDR2 YFSETQ. The CDR3 extends over 15 amino acids. Here the CDR3 reads CASSLGGARAHEQFF. CDR3 DNA sequence: TGCGCCAGCAGCTTAGGGGGGGCCAGGGCCCATGAGCAGTTCTTC.

The gene calls are TRBV5-1 and TRBJ2-5; unclear D gene. The CDR3 is made up of 14 amino acids. Trimming pared 3 bases from V and 5 bases from J, leaving 14 bases between. CDR1 is SGHRS and CDR2 is YFSETQ in the germline V gene. The CDR3 protein is CASSSVSPSETQYF. CDR3 in DNA: TGCGCCAGCAGCTCGGTTTCCCCCTCGGAGACCCAGTACTTC.

The chain recombines TRBV5-6 with TRBJ1-2; tentatively, D is TRBD1 (5 bases). V dropped 2 bases and J dropped 1 base, with 15 bases sitting between them. CDR1 is SGHDT and CDR2 is YYEEEE in the germline V gene. The CDR3 sequence is 16 residues long. The CDR3 bases are TGTGCCAGCAGCTTCTTGATAACAGGAGATAACTATGGCTACACCTTC. Protein sequence: CASSFLITGDNYGYTF.

This clonotype was counted between two and nine times. The CDR3 spells CASSLGGLPQETQYF. The CDR3 bases are TGTGCCAGCAGTTTGGGGGGTCTCCCGCAAGAGACCCAGTACTTC. J is TRBJ2-5 and V is TRBV28; D is perhaps TRBD2 (6 bases). Per germline, CDR1 MDHEN and CDR2 SYDVKM. CDR3 length equals 15 residues. V was trimmed by 3 bases and J by 2 bases, leaving 13 bases between them.

This clonotype was picked up a small number of times. V gene TRBV5-1 combines with J gene TRBJ1-2; D uncertain. The CDR3 length is 13 residues. V gave up 0 bases and J gave up 8 bases, with 11 bases separating them. Germline V gene sequence: CDR1 SGHRS, CDR2 YFSETQ. CDR3 sequence reads: CASSLESFGGYTF. The CDR3, as DNA: TGCGCCAGCAGCTTGGAATCCTTTGGAGGCTACACCTTC. Based on the CDR3 plus reference TRBV5-1 and TRBJ1-2, the full variable domain is KAGVTQTPRYLIKTRGQQVTLSCSPISGHRSVSWYQQTPGQGLQFLFEYFSETQRNKGNFPGRFSGRQFSNSRSEMNVSTLELGDSALYLCASSLESFGGYTFGSGTRLTVV.

This clonotype was seen only a few times. V and J are TRBV10-3 and TRBJ2-3; TRBD2 is a possible D gene (6 bases). The germline V gene has CDR1 ENHRY and CDR2 SYGVKD. The V end was cut by 3 bases, the J end by 5 bases, with 15 bases between. The CDR3 has 15 amino acids. In DNA form, the CDR3 reads TGTGCCATCAGTGATGCCCGGGGGTTGGAAGATACGCAGTATTTT. It is translated as CAISDARGLEDTQYF.